Following are 8 T cell receptor beta chains from one sample sequenced in a study of CDR3 diversity in severe acne. Using its own MiXCR run on the PCR reads, TCRdb lists one record per CDR3 protein. The repertoire holds tens of thousands of distinct CDR3 sequences, roughly 51% seen once, with approximately 15% in the top ten. Source material: blood. Every receptor here comes from a male donor in good health, without acne.

This clonotype was counted at least ten times. The CDR3 DNA follows: TGTGCCAGCAGCGCCGACACAGGGGTAGGGGAAGCTTTCTTT. Translated: CASSADTGVGEAFF. The chain couples TRBV9 to TRBJ1-1; TRBD1 matches 7 bases. This CDR3 region has 14 residues. Germline V lookup: CDR1 SGDLS, CDR2 YYNGEE. Trimming at V came to 3 bases and at J to 8 bases, leaving 10 bases not matched to a gene.

This clonotype was seen a few times. This chain links TRBV4-1 with TRBJ2-7; unclear D gene. CDR3 size: 13 residues. Per germline, CDR1 MGHRA and CDR2 YSYEKL. V lost 0 bases and J lost 5, with 8 bases in between. The CDR3 region is CASSQDYNNEQYF. CDR3 in DNA: TGCGCCAGCAGCCAAGATTACAATAACGAGCAGTACTTC.

V and J are TRBV20-1 and TRBJ2-3, with 13 bases matching TRBD2. V was clipped by 2 bases and J by 8 bases; unmatched bases: 10. This CDR3 contains 16 residues. Germline assignment: CDR1 DFQATT and CDR2 SNEGSKA (reference sequence). This CDR3 is CSARKLAGGPSGTQYF. The CDR3 nucleotides read TGCAGTGCTAGAAAACTAGCGGGGGGGCCTTCAGGTACGCAGTATTTT.

This clonotype appeared once. The V gene is TRBV10-3, the J gene TRBJ1-1; tentative D call: TRBD1 (5 bases). The germline V gene encodes CDR1 ENHRY and CDR2 SYGVKD. V lost 11 bases, J lost 1 base, and 20 bases lay in between. The CDR3 contains 15 residues. In nucleotides, the CDR3 is TGTGCCGTTCGAGAAATAGACAGAAGGAACACTGAAGCTTTCTTT. Its translation is CAVREIDRRNTEAFF.

This clonotype has ten or more counts. This chain joins TRBV15 and TRBJ1-1, with 7 bases that match TRBD1. In germline, CDR1 is LNHNV, CDR2 YYDKDF (reference sequence). Germline trimming cut 0 bases from V and 8 bases from J; bases unmatched to any gene: 3. There are 13 residues in the CDR3. The CDR3 DNA sequence: TGTGCCACCAGCAGAGATCTGGACAGGGAAGCTTTCTTT. Amino acids: CATSRDLDREAFF. The entire variable domain, with the rest obtained from reference TRBV15 and TRBJ1-1, is as follows: DAMVIQNPRYQVTQFGKPVTLSCSQTLNHNVMYWYQQKSSQAPKLLFHYYDKDFNNEADTPDNFQSRRPNTSFCFLDIRSPGLGDTAMYLCATSRDLDREAFFGQGTRLTVV.

A single count supports this clonotype. The chain couples TRBV10-3 to TRBJ2-1; the match to TRBD2 covers 11 bases. The CDR3 contains 16 residues. The ends lost 0 bases at V and 4 bases at J; junction bases unmatched: 2. CDR1 and CDR2 (germline): ENHRY, SYGVKD. The CDR3 nucleotides are TGTGCCATCAGTGAGTCGGCTAGCGGGAGGTACAATGAGCAGTTCTTC. Amino acids: CAISESASGRYNEQFF.

This clonotype showed up just a few times. Without the conserved terminal phenylalanine or tryptophan, this CDR3 likely stems from a read error. The DNA is left out, because the CDR3 cannot be placed on it with certainty; the CDR3 is given as TCRdb lists it. This rearrangement joins TRBV5-1 to TRBJ2-7. Germline V gene sequence: CDR1 SGHRS, CDR2 YFSETQ. 8 amino acids form the CDR3, both terminal residues included. This CDR3 is CASSLLQP.

To note about this clonotype: This could be a read error, since a much larger clone is one nucleotide away. The chain is built from TRBV6-5 and TRBJ1-2; 8 positions match TRBD1. The CDR3 is made up of 16 amino acids. Germline assignment: CDR1 MNHEY and CDR2 SVGAGI. CDR3 in amino acids: CTSSLRGGQALDGYTF. CDR3 bases: TGTACCAGCAGCCTTCGGGGGGGACAGGCCCTGGACGGCTACACCTTC.